Many counts were recorded for the clone carrying this TCR beta chain. Its antigen is not identified. The data were obtained in a study of CD8 T cells in ankylosing spondylitis. TCRdb re-called the 5' RACE reads with MiXCR, one entry per CDR3 protein. The table includes about 220,000 distinct CDR3 sequences, approximately 16% detected once. Notes on the study in general: The study identified a TCR beta motif of under 10 highly homologous variants that appeared characteristic of ankylosing spondylitis blood.

The CDR3 has 14 residues. V dropped 0 bases and J dropped 4 bases, with 10 bases sitting between them. The V gene's germline CDR1 is ENHRY and CDR2 SYGVKD. The source of this sequence is a male donor with ankylosing spondylitis. This sequence joins TRBV10-3 and TRBJ2-7; no clear D. The specimen sequenced was blood, either unsorted or a sorted T cell fraction (not recorded which). CDR3 DNA: TGTGCCATCAGTGAGTCCTCACAGACATACGAGCAGTACTTC. This gives the protein CAISESSQTYEQYF.